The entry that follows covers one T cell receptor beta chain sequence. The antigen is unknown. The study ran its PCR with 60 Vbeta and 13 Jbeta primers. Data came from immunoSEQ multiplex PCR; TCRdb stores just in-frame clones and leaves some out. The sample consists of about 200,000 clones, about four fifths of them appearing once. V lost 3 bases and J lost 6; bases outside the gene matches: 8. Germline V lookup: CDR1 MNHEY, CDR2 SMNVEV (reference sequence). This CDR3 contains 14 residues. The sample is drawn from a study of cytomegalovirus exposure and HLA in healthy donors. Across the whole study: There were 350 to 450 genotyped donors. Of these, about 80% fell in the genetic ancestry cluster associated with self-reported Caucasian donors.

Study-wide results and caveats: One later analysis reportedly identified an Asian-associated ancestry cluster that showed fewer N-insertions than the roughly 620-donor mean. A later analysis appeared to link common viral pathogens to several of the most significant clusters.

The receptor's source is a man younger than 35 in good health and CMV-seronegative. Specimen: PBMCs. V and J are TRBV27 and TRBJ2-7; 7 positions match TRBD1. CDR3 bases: TGTGCCAGCAGTTTTGGCACAGGGGAATTCGAGCAGTACTTC. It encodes CASSFGTGEFEQYF.